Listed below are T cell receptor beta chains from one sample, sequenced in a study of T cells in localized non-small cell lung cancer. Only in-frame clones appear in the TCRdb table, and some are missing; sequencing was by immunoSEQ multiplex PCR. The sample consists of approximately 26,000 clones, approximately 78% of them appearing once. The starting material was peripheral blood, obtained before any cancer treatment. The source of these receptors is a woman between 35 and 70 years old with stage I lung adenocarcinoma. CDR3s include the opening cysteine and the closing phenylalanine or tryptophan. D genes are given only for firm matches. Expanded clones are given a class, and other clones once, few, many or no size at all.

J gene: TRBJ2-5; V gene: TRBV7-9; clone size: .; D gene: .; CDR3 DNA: TGTGCCAGCAGCCCCGACCCGGTGATGGAGACCCAGTACTTC; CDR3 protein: CASSPDPVMETQYF
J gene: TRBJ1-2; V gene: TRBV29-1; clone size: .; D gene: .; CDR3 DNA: TGCAGCGTTGTCTTCAGGGCGGGAGGCTACACCTTC; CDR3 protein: CSVVFRAGGYTF
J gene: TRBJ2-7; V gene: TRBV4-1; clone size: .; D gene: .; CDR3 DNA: TGCGCCAGCAGCCAAGGAAGGGGCAGGGTTGGGTACGAGCAGTACTTC; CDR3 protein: CASSQGRGRVGYEQYF
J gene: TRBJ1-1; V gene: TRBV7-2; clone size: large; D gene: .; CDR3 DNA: TGTGCCAGCAGCTTACAGTCCAGGGACACTGAAGCTTTCTTT; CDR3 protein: CASSLQSRDTEAFF
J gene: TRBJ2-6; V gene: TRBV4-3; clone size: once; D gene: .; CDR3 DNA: TGCGCCAGCAGCCAAAAACGGGGCTCTGGGGCCAACGTCCTGACTTTC; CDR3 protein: CASSQKRGSGANVLTF
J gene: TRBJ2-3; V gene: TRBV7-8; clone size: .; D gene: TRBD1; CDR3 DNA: TGTGCCAGCAGCCGGACAGGGAGATCAGATACGCAGTATTTT; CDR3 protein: CASSRTGRSDTQYF
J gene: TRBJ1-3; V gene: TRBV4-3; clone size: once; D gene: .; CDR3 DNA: TGCGCCAGCAGCCAAGCGCCGCAGGTCTCTGGAAACACCATATATTTT; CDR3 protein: CASSQAPQVSGNTIYF
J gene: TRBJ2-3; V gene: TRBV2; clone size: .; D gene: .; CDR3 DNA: TGTGCCAGCAGTGGCCGGGACTTAGGGGGGCCAGATACGCAGTATTTT; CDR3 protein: CASSGRDLGGPDTQYF
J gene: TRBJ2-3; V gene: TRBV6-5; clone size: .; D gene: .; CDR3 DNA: TGTGCCAGCAGTTACTTGATTTCCACAGATACGCAGTATTTT; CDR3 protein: CASSYLISTDTQYF
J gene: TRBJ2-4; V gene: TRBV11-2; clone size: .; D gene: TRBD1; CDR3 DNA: TGTGCCAGCAGCCCCCCAGGGACAGGGTTCATTCAGTACTTC; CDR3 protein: CASSPPGTGFIQYF
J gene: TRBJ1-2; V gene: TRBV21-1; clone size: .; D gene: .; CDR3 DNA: TGTGCCAGCACCCACGATGCAGGGTCGTATGGCTACACCTTC; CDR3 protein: CASTHDAGSYGYTF
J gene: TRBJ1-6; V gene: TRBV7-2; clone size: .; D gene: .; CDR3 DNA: TGTGCCAGCAGCCTGACCTCGGACGGAGGTAATTCACCCCTCCACTTT; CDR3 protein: CASSLTSDGGNSPLHF